Below are 14 T cell receptor beta chains sequenced from a single sample in a study of blood T cell repertoires in COVID-19 (dated by TCRdb to 2018 to 2020). The library was produced with the immunoSEQ multiplex PCR assay. Sourced from immuneACCESS, this table was stored by TCRdb with only in-frame sequences that have V and J called. A share of the clones is absent; for the studies checked, an unresolved V gene accounts for under half, and the remainder has no known explanation. The sample table records about 200,000 clones; approximately 82% of these occur just once. Roughly an eighth of the sample goes to the ten largest clones. The sample comprised peripheral blood. These TCRs come from a human donor in a cohort sampled during active COVID-19.

The chain employs TRBV24-1 and TRBJ2-3, with D tentatively TRBD1 (5 bases). The CDR3 spans 15 residues. V was pared by 3 bases and J by 5 bases, with 14 bases between. The V gene's germline CDR1 is KGHDR and CDR2 SFDVKD. CDR3 in amino acids: CATSDMGQRGDTQYF. The CDR3 DNA is TGTGCCACCAGTGATATGGGTCAAAGGGGAGATACGCAGTATTTT.

The chain combines TRBV27 with TRBJ2-3; the D gene is possibly TRBD2 (5 bases). The CDR3 contains 14 residues. The V end was cut by 5 bases, the J end by 8 bases, with 17 bases between. Germline values: CDR1 MNHEY, CDR2 SMNVEV (reference sequence). The CDR3 DNA is TGTGCCAGCAGTCCCGGACTGGCCCCGGGTACGCAGTATTTT. Protein: CASSPGLAPGTQYF.

This rearrangement joins TRBV5-6 to TRBJ1-3; D unresolved. Trimming removed 1 base at V and 5 bases at J, with 10 bases between. The CDR3 is 14 residues long. From germline, CDR1 is SGHDT and CDR2 YYEEEE. The CDR3 nucleotides read TGTGCCAGCAGCTTGCCCGGGAATCGAAACACCATATATTTT. It encodes CASSLPGNRNTIYF.

The chain combines TRBV28 with TRBJ2-3; weak D call: TRBD1 (6 bases). CDR1 is MDHEN and CDR2 is SYDVKM in the germline V gene. The CDR3 consists of 16 residues. Trimming cost V 1 base and J 1 base, with 12 bases left between them. The CDR3 bases are TGTGCCAGCAGTTTATTGGGGGCAGGGGGCACAGATACGCAGTATTTT. Its protein product is CASSLLGAGGTDTQYF.

The V and J genes are TRBV4-1 and TRBJ1-5; 11 positions match TRBD1. Germline V lookup: CDR1 MGHRA, CDR2 YSYEKL. CDR3 size: 17 residues. V lost 3 bases and J lost 6; bases outside the gene matches: 10. CDR3 nucleotides: TGCGCCAGCAGCCATTACCCACCGGGACAGGGGGTTCAGCCCCAGCATTTT. This translates into CASSHYPPGQGVQPQHF.

V gene TRBV24-1 combines with J gene TRBJ1-4, with D possibly matching TRBD1 (5 bases). The CDR3 spans 13 residues. The ends were cut back, 5 bases at V and 5 bases at J, with 8 bases in the middle. In germline, CDR1 is KGHDR, CDR2 SFDVKD. The CDR3 here is CATSGAGNEKLFF. The CDR3 DNA follows: TGTGCCACCAGTGGGGCAGGGAATGAAAAACTGTTTTTT.

This clone showed up just a few times. J is TRBJ1-2 and V is TRBV18, with TRBD1 identical over 8 bases. CDR1 and CDR2 (germline): KGHSH, LQKENI. The CDR3 extends over 15 amino acids. V lost 1 base and J lost 6; bases outside the gene matches: 7. CDR3 sequence: CASSPQTGEFDGYTF. The CDR3 nucleotides are TGTGCCAGCTCACCACAGACAGGGGAATTCGATGGCTACACCTTC. Variable domain in full (rest from reference TRBV18 and TRBJ1-2): NAGVMQNPRHLVRRRGQEARLRCSPMKGHSHVYWYRQLPEEGLKFMVYLQKENIIDESGMPKERFSAEFPKEGPSILRIQQVVRGDSAAYFCASSPQTGEFDGYTFGSGTRLTVV.

The J gene is TRBJ2-2, the V gene TRBV27, with 8 bases matching TRBD1. V lost 3 bases, J lost 3 bases, and 9 bases stayed unmatched. The CDR3 totals 17 residues. The germline V gene has CDR1 MNHEY and CDR2 SMNVEV (reference sequence). The CDR3 reads CASSFPGQGVYTGELFF. In DNA, the CDR3 is TGTGCCAGCAGTTTCCCCGGACAGGGAGTATACACCGGGGAGCTGTTTTTT.

The chain links TRBV28 to TRBJ2-7; 9 bases match TRBD1. The CDR3 is 16 amino acids. The germline V gene encodes CDR1 MDHEN and CDR2 SYDVKM. V gave up 5 bases and J gave up 1 base; unmatched junction bases: 9. The CDR3 loop reads CASSRLGTGRSYEQYF. The CDR3 nucleotides read TGTGCCAGCAGTCGCCTGGGGACAGGGCGGTCCTACGAGCAGTACTTC. Based on the CDR3 plus reference TRBV28 and TRBJ2-7, the full variable domain is DVKVTQSSRYLVKRTGEKVFLECVQDMDHENMFWYRQDPGLGLRLIYFSYDVKMKEKGDIPEGYSVSREKKERFSLILESASTNQTSMYLCASSRLGTGRSYEQYFGPGTRLTVT.

V gene TRBV29-1 combines with J gene TRBJ1-2; 11 positions match TRBD1. This CDR3 comprises 15 residues. Trimming took 7 bases from V and 6 from J; bases not matched to a gene: 13. CDR1 SQVTM and CDR2 ANQGSEA come from the germline V gene. The CDR3 coding sequence is TGCAGCGCCTTGGGGACAGGGGGATTTGAGCATGGCTACACCTTC. Translation gives CSALGTGGFEHGYTF.

CDR3 bases: TGTGCCAGCAGCTTAGTGGGGACTAGTGAATTCTTC. It translates to CASSLVGTSEFF. The chain is built from TRBV7-9 and TRBJ2-1, with 8 bases that match TRBD2. In germline, CDR1 is SEHNR, CDR2 FQNEAQ (reference sequence). This CDR3 has 12 amino acids. The trim removed 1 base at V and 16 bases at J, leaving 6 bases unmatched.

The chain uses TRBV6-5 and TRBJ2-7, with D perhaps matching TRBD2 (5 bases). Germline CDR1 reads MNHEY; CDR2 reads SVGAGI. This CDR3 is 14 amino acids long. V gave up 5 bases and J gave up 0 bases, with 11 bases separating them. The CDR3 here is CASSMSGSSYEQYF. For the CDR3, the DNA is TGTGCCAGCAGTATGAGCGGATCCTCCTACGAGCAGTACTTC.

The chain uses TRBV30 and TRBJ2-2; possible D gene TRBD2, 6 bases. V was shortened by 1 base and J by 6 bases, with 18 bases between the two germline ends. Germline V gives CDR1 GTSNPN, CDR2 SVGIG (reference sequence). The CDR3 runs 16 residues. This chain's CDR3 is CAWSGGGRGRAGELFF. The CDR3 nucleotides read TGTGCCTGGAGTGGAGGTGGGCGGGGCAGGGCCGGGGAGCTGTTTTTT.

This chain joins TRBV9 and TRBJ2-2, with D perhaps TRBD1 (6 bases). Per germline, CDR1 SGDLS and CDR2 YYNGEE. V lost 0 bases and J 6 bases, leaving 12 bases between the germline ends. The CDR3 extends over 15 amino acids. The DNA for the CDR3 is TGTGCCAGCAGCGTAGAGTGGGGGCGGGCCGGGGAGCTGTTTTTT. Translation: CASSVEWGRAGELFF.